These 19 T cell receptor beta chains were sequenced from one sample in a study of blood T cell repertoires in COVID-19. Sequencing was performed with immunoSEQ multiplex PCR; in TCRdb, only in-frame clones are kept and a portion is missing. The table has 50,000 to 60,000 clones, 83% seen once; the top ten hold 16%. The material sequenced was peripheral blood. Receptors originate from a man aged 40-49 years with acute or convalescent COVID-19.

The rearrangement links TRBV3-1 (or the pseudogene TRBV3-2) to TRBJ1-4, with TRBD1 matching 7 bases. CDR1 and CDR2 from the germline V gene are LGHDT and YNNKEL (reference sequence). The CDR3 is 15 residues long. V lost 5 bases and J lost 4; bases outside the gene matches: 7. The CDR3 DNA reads TGTGCCAGCAGCTCATGGGACAGAAGTAATGAAAAACTGTTTTTT. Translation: CASSSWDRSNEKLFF.

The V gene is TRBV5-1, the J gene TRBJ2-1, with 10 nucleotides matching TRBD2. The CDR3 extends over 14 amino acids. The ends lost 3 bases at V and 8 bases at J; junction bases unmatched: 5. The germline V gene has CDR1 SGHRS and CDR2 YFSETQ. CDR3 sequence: CASSSGLARDEQFF. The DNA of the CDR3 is TGCGCCAGCAGCTCGGGACTAGCGAGGGATGAGCAGTTCTTC. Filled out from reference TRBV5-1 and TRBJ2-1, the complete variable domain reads KAGVTQTPRYLIKTRGQQVTLSCSPISGHRSVSWYQQTPGQGLQFLFEYFSETQRNKGNFPGRFSGRQFSNSRSEMNVSTLELGDSALYLCASSSGLARDEQFFGPGTRLTVL.

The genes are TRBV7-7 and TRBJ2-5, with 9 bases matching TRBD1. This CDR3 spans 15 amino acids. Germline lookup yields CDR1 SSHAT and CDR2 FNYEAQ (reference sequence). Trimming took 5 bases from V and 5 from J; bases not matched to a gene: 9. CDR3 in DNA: TGTGCCAGCAGCCGCGGACAGGGGATCGTGGAGACCCAGTACTTC. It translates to CASSRGQGIVETQYF.

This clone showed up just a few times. This CDR3 reads CASSEARDFNQPQHF. CDR3 coding DNA: TGCGCCAGCAGTGAGGCGCGGGACTTCAATCAGCCCCAGCATTTT. The rearrangement joins TRBV10-2 to TRBJ1-5, with D possibly being TRBD1 (5 bases). CDR1 and CDR2 from the germline V gene are WSHSY and SAAADI. The V end was cut by 2 bases, the J end by 3 bases, with 11 bases between. This CDR3 has 15 amino acids.

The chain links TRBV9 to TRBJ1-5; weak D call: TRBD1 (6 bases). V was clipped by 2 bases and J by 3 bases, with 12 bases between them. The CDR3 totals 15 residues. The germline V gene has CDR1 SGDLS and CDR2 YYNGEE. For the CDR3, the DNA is TGTGCCAGCAGCGTGGGGCAGGGGAACAATCAGCCCCAGCATTTT. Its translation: CASSVGQGNNQPQHF.

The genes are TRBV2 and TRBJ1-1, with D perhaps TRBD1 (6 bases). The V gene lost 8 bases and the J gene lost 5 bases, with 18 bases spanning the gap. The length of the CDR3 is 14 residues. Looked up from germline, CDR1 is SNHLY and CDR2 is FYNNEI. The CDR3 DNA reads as TGTGCCAGCGGGACAACCGTAACAGGGACTGAAGCTTTCTTT. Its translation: CASGTTVTGTEAFF.

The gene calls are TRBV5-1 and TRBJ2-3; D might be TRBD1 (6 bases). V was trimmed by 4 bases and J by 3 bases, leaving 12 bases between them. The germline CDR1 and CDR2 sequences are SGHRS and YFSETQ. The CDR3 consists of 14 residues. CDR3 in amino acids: CASSNRVWTDTQYF. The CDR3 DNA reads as TGCGCCAGCAGCAACAGGGTTTGGACAGATACGCAGTATTTT.

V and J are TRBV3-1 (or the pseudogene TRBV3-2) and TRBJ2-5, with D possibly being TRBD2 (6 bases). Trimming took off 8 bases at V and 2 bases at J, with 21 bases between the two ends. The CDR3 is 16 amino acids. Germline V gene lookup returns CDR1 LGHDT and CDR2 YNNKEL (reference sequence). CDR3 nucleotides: TGTGCCAGCCTCTTAGTTTGCACGGGGGTACAAGAGACCCAGTACTTC. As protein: CASLLVCTGVQETQYF.

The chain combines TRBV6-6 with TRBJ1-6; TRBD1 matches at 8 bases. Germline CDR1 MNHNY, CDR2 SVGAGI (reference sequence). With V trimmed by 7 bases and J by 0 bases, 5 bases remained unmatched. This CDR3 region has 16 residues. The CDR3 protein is CASIYTGGSYNSPLHF. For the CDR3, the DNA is TGTGCCAGCATCTATACAGGGGGCTCCTATAATTCACCCCTCCACTTT.

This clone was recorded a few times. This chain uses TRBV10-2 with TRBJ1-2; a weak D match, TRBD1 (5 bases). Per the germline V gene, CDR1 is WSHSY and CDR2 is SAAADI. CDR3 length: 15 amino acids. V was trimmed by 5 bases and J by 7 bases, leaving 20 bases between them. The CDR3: CASSQADGSGGGYTF. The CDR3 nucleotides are TGCGCCAGCAGTCAAGCGGACGGGTCGGGGGGTGGCTACACCTTC.

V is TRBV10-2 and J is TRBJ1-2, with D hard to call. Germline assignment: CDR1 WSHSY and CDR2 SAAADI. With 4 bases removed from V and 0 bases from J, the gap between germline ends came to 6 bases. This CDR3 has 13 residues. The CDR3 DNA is TGCGCCAGCAGTGGCTTAGCTAACTATGGCTACACCTTC. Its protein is CASSGLANYGYTF.

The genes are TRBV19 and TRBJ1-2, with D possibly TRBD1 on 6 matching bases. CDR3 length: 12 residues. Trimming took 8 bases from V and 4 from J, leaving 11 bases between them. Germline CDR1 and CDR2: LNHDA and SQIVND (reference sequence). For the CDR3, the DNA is TGTGCCAGTGGGGGCCGAAGCTATGGCTACACCTTC. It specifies CASGGRSYGYTF. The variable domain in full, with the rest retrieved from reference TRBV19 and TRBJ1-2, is DGGITQSPKYLFRKEGQNVTLSCEQNLNHDAMYWYRQDPGQGLRLIYYSQIVNDFQKGDIAEGYSVSREKKESFPLTVTSAQKNPTAFYLCASGGRSYGYTFGSGTRLTVV.

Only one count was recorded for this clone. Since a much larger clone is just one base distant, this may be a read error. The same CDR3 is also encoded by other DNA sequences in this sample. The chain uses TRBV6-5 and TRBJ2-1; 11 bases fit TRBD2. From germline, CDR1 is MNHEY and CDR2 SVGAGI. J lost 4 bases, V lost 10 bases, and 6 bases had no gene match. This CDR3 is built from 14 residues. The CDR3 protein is CATVSGRGYNEQFF. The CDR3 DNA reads TGTGCCACTGTTAGCGGGAGGGGATACAATGAGCAGTTCTTC.

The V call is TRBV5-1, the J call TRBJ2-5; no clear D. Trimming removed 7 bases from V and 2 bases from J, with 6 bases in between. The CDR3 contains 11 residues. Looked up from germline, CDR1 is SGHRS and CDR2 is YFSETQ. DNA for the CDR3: TGCGCCAGCTCGTTTCAAGAGACCCAGTACTTC. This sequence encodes CASSFQETQYF. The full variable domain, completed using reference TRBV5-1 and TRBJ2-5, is KAGVTQTPRYLIKTRGQQVTLSCSPISGHRSVSWYQQTPGQGLQFLFEYFSETQRNKGNFPGRFSGRQFSNSRSEMNVSTLELGDSALYLCASSFQETQYFGPGTRLLVL.

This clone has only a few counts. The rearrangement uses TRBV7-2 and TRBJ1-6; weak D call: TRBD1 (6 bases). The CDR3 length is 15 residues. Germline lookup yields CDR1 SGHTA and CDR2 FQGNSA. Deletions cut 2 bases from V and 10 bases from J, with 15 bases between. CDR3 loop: CASSLQGPKGSPLHF. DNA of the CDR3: TGTGCCAGCAGCTTACAGGGGCCCAAGGGGTCACCCCTCCACTTT.

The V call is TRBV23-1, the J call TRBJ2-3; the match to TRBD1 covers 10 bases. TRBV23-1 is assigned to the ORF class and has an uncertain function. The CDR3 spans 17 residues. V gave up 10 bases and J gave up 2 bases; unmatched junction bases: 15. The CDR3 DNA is TGCGCCATAGCGGGACAGGGGAGGCTCATACACACAGATACGCAGTATTTT. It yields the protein CAIAGQGRLIHTDTQYF.

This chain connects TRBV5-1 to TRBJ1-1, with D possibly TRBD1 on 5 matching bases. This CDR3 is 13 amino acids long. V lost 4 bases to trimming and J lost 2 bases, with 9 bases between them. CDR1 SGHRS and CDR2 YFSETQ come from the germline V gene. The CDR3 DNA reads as TGCGCCAGCAGCCGGGGGGGAAACACTGAAGCTTTCTTT. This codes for CASSRGGNTEAFF.

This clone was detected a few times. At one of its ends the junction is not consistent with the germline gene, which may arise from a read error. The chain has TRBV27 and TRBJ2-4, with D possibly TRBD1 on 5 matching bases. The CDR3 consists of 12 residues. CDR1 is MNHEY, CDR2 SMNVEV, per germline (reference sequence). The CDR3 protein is CASNTPIQDPDF. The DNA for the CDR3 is TGTGCCAGCAACACGCCCATACAGGATCCGGACTTC.

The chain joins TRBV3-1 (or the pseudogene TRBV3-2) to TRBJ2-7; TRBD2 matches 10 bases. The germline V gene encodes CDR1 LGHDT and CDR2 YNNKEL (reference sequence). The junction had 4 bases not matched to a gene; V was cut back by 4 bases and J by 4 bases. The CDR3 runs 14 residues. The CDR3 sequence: CASSPSTSGYEQYF. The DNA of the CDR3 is TGTGCCAGCAGCCCTTCGACTAGCGGGTACGAGCAGTACTTC.